This T cell receptor beta chain originates from a study of human T cells and chemical hapten exposure. TCRdb reprocessed the RACE reads with MiXCR, giving one entry per CDR3 protein. The table lists fewer than 55,000 distinct CDR3 sequences, roughly 9.5% of them singletons. This CDR3 spans 15 amino acids. CDR1 and CDR2 (germline): LGHNA, YSLEER. The V gene lost 4 bases and the J gene lost 0 bases, with 9 bases spanning the gap. This clonotype was seen ten or more times. The antigen remains undetermined. Time point defined: patch test 3, about 24 weeks after DPC sensitization. Treatment here: therapeutic diphenylcyclopropenone sensitization with weekly scalp DPC. Unfractionated whole blood yielded the extracted total RNA. Study-level findings and limits: Sensitization with DPC brought no change to TCRs above 1 in 1000 in frequency. Significantly more large CDR3 similarity clusters arose among expanded TCRs than among controls. The study found that PT1 expanded TCR counts correlated positively with patch test score.

The V gene is TRBV4-3, the J gene TRBJ1-4; the D is unclear. The source of this sequence is a woman aged 35 to 49 with alopecia areata. Some clones in this sample may be carry-over from other donors' samples. The material was whole blood, obtained in connection with sensitization to the hapten diphenylcyclopropenone (DPC). The CDR3 spells CASSRLHTTNEKLFF. The CDR3 region has the DNA TGCGCCAGCAGCCGCCTTCACACAACTAATGAAAAACTGTTTTTT.